The table lists the clone carrying this T cell receptor (beta chain) with a count of one. This sample is part of a study of blood T cells in healthy people across ages. At least 7 million PBMCs were isolated per sample. From germline, CDR1 is SEHNR and CDR2 FQNEAQ (reference sequence). The junction had 6 bases not matched to a gene; V was cut back by 4 bases and J by 2 bases. This CDR3 has 18 residues. Sample-barcoded 5' priming and a J-beta primer mix drove a second PCR of 7 to 11 cycles. TCRdb analysed the 5' RACE reads with MiXCR anew, one entry per CDR3 protein. The sample lists about 620,000 distinct CDR3 sequences, about 50% occurring once.

The chain couples TRBV7-9 to TRBJ2-1, with 15 bases that match TRBD2. Material: blood. The source is a woman over 75 in good health. CDR3 protein: CASSSSGLAGGTYNEQFF. The CDR3 DNA reads TGTGCCAGCAGCTCATCAGGACTAGCGGGAGGGACCTACAATGAGCAGTTCTTC.